This TCR beta chain stems from a study of blood T cell repertoires in COVID-19. The overall study: The United States, Italy and Spain supplied acute and convalescent COVID-19 samples.

Assay used: immunoSEQ multiplex PCR; TCRdb lists only in-frame clones, some missing. Among over 45,000 clones listed, 65% to 90% were seen once. The CDR3 runs to 13 residues. Germline V lookup: CDR1 SGHTA, CDR2 FQGNSA. V was shortened by 7 bases and J by 7 bases, with 14 bases between the two germline ends. The sequenced sample consisted of peripheral blood. This rearrangement joins TRBV7-2 to TRBJ1-5, with D perhaps matching TRBD1 (5 bases). The sequence derives from a woman of 80 years or more with active or convalescent COVID-19. CDR3 nucleotides: TGTGCCAGCACCGAACCGGGGGACCAGCCCCAGCATTTT. Translated, it gives CASTEPGDQPQHF. Drawing the rest from reference TRBV7-2 and TRBJ1-5, the complete variable domain is GAGVSQSPSNKVTEKGKDVELRCDPISGHTALYWYRQSLGQGLEFLIYFQGNSAPDKSGLPSDRFSAERTGGSVSTLTIQRTQQEDSAVYLCASTEPGDQPQHFGDGTRLSIL.